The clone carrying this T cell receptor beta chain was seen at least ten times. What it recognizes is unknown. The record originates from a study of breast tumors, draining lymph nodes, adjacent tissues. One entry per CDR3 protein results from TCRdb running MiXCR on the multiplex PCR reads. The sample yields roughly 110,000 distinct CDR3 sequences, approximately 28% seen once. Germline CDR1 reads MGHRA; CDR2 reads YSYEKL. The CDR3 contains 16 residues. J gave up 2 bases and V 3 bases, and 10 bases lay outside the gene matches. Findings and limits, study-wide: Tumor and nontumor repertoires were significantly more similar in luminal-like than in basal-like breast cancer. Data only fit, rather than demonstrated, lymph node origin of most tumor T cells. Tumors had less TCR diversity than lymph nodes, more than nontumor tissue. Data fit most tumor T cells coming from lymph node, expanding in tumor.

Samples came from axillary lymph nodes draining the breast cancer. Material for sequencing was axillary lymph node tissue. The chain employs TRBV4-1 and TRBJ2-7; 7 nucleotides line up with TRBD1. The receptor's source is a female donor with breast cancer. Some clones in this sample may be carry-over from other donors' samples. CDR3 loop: CASSQLGGQGAYEQYF. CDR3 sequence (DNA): TGCGCCAGCAGCCAGCTGGGTGGGCAGGGGGCCTACGAGCAGTACTTC.